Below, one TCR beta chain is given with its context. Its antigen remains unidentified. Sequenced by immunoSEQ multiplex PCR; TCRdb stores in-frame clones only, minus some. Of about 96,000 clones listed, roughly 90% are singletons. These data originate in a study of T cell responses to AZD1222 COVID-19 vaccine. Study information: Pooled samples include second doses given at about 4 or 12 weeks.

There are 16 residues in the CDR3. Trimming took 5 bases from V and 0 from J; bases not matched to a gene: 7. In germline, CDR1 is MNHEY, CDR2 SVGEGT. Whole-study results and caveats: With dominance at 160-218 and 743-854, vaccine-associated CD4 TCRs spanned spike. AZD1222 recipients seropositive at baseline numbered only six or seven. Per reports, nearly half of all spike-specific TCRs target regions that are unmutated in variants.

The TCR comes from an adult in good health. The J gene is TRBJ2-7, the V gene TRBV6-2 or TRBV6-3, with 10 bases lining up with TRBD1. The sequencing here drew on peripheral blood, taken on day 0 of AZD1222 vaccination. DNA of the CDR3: TGTGCCAGCAGTCGGACAGGGGGTTTTAGCTCCTACGAGCAGTACTTC. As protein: CASSRTGGFSSYEQYF.